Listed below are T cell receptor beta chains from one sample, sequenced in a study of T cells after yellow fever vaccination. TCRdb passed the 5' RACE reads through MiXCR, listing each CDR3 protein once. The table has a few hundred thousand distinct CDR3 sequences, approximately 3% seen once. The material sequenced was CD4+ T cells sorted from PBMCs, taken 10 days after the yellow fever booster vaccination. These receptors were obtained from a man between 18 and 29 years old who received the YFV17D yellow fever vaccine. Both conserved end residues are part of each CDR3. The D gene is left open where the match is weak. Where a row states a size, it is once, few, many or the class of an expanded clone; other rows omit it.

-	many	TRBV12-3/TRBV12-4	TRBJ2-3	TGTGCCAGCAGTTTCGACCGGACCGGAACAGATACGCAGTATTTT	CASSFDRTGTDTQYF
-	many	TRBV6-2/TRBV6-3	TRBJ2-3	TGTGCCAGCAGCCTAACCTCAGATACGCAGTATTTT	CASSLTSDTQYF
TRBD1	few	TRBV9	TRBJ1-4	TGTGCCAGCAGCCCCAGGGGGAGGGATAATGAAAAACTGTTTTTT	CASSPRGRDNEKLFF
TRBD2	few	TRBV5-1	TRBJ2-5	TGCGCCAGCAGCTTGCTAGCGGGGTCCAAGACCCAGTACTTC	CASSLLAGSKTQYF
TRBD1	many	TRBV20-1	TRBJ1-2	TGCAGTGCTAGAGACTACAGGGGACATGGCTACACCTTC	CSARDYRGHGYTF
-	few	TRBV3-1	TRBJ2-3	TGTGCCAGCAGCCAAGAGACGGTTCGGCGGTATTTT	CASSQETVRRYF
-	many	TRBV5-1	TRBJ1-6	TGCGCCAGCAGCCCACAGGGCCTGGGACAATCACCCCTCCACTTT	CASSPQGLGQSPLHF
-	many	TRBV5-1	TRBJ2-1	TGCGCCAGCAGCTTCGACCGCTCCTACAATGAGCAGTTCTTC	CASSFDRSYNEQFF
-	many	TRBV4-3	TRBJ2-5	TGCGCCAGCAGCCAAGATGGCCGGGATGAGACCCAGTACTTC	CASSQDGRDETQYF
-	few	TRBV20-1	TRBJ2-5	TGCAGTGCTAGAGATGTGACCCGGGTAGAGACCCAGTACTTC	CSARDVTRVETQYF
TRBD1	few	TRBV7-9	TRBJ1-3	TGTGCCAGCAGCTTAGCAACAGGGGGCTCTTCTGGAAACACCATATATTTT	CASSLATGGSSGNTIYF
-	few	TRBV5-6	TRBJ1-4	TGTGCCAGCAGCTTGATGCAGGGTTTCGAAAAACTGTTTTTT	CASSLMQGFEKLFF
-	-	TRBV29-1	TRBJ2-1	TGCAGCGTTGCGGGGACTGGTGAGCAGTTCTTC	CSVAGTGEQFF
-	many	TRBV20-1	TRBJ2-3	TGCAGTGCCCCTAGACAGAGCTCCACAGATACGCAGTATTTT	CSAPRQSSTDTQYF
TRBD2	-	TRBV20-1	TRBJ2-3	TGCAGTGCCTTTTCGACTAGCGACGCAGATACGCAGTATTTT	CSAFSTSDADTQYF
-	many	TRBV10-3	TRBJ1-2	TGTGCCATCAGTGAAGAGGGAATGGTTGGCTACACCTTC	CAISEEGMVGYTF
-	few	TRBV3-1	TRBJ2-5	TGTGCCAGCAGCCGGGAGAGGGTGACCCAGTACTTC	CASSRERVTQYF
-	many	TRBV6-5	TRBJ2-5	TGTGCCAGCAGTTACCAGGGGCCCCAAGAGACCCAGTACTTC	CASSYQGPQETQYF
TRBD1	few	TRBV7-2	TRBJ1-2	TGTGCCAGCAGCTTAAAAACCGGGACAGGGGTCGGGCCGGTAGACGGCTACACCTTC	CASSLKTGTGVGPVDGYTF
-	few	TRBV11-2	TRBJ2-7	TGTGCCAGCAGCGACTACAGGGTCGCGGTCTCCTACGAGCAGTACTTC	CASSDYRVAVSYEQYF
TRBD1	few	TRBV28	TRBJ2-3	TGTGCCAGCAACAGACAGGGAACAGATACGCAGTATTTT	CASNRQGTDTQYF
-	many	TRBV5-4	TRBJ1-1	TGTGCCAGCAGCCCCTACAGGGCGGTAAACACTGAAGCTTTCTTT	CASSPYRAVNTEAFF
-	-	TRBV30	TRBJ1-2	TGTGCCTGGAGTGTAATCAAGGGGGGCTACACCTTC	CAWSVIKGGYTF
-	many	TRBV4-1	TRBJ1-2	TGCGCCAGCAGCGGCTACAAGGACCGTGGCTACACCTTC	CASSGYKDRGYTF
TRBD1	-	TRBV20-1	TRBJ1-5	TGCAGTGCCACCCGACAGGGGAATCAGCCCCAGCATTTT	CSATRQGNQPQHF
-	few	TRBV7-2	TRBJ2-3	TGTGCCAGCAGTCAAGGTGGCCACCTGAGCACAGATACGCAGTATTTT	CASSQGGHLSTDTQYF
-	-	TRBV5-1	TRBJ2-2	TGCGCCAGCACCGTTTTAGGCTCCGGGGAGCTGTTTTTT	CASTVLGSGELFF
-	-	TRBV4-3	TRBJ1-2	TGCGCCAGCAGCCAAGACAGCACGTATAATAACTATGGCTACACCTTC	CASSQDSTYNNYGYTF
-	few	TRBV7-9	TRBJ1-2	TGTGCCAGCAGCCCGTCACCGGGGGGCGGCTACACCTTC	CASSPSPGGGYTF
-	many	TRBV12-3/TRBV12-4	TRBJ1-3	TGTGCCAGCAGTAAGATCGGCTCTGGAAACACCATATATTTT	CASSKIGSGNTIYF
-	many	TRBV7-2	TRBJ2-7	TGTGCCAGCAGCTTATCCTCGCTATCCTACGAGCAGTACTTC	CASSLSSLSYEQYF
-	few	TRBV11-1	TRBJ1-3	TGTGCCAGCAGCCAAAACGAAGGAAACACCATATATTTT	CASSQNEGNTIYF
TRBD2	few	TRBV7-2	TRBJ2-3	TGTGCCAGCAGCTTAAACGGCGGGAGGCAGTATTTT	CASSLNGGRQYF
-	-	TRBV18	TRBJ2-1	TGTGCCAGCTCACCACCGGGAAACAATGAGCAGTTCTTC	CASSPPGNNEQFF
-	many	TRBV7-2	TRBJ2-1	TGTGCCAGCAGCTTGCGGGGGCGTACTGAGCAGTTCTTC	CASSLRGRTEQFF
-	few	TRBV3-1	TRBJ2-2	TGTGCCAGCAGCCCCCTGCAGGATCCTGGCGGGGAGCTGTTTTTT	CASSPLQDPGGELFF
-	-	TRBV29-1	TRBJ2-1	TGCAGCGGGGGGTCGGGAAACAATGAGCAGTTCTTC	CSGGSGNNEQFF
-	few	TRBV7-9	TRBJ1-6	TGTGCCAGCAGCTCTGAGGGACCATATTCACCCCTCCACTTT	CASSSEGPYSPLHF
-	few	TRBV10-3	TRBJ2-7	TGTGCCATCAGTCAGGGGGGCGAGCAGTACTTC	CAISQGGEQYF
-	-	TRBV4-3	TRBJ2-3	TGCGCCAGCAGCCTAGAAATGACAGGCACAGATACGCAGTATTTT	CASSLEMTGTDTQYF
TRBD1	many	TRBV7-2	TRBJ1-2	TGTGCCAGCAGCTTAATGGACAGGTTCAACACCTTC	CASSLMDRFNTF
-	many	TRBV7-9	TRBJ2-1	TGTGCCAGCAGCCCCGGCGGCCCTCTTGAGCAGTTCTTC	CASSPGGPLEQFF
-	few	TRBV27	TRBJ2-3	TGTGCCAGCAGTTTATCGATGGGGGGACTCACAGATACGCAGTATTTT	CASSLSMGGLTDTQYF
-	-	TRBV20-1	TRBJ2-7	TGCAGTGCTAGCAGGGTAGGGAGGTCCTACGAGCAGTACTTC	CSASRVGRSYEQYF
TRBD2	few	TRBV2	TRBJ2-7	TGTGCCAGCAGTGTTAGCGGGGGGACCTACGAGCAGTACTTC	CASSVSGGTYEQYF
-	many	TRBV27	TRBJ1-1	TGTGCCAGCAGTCGATCCGCCGGACAATTTGATGAAGCTTTCTTT	CASSRSAGQFDEAFF
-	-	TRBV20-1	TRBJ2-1	TGCAGCCGGGGAGGGGGCTACAATGAGCAGTTCTTC	CSRGGGYNEQFF
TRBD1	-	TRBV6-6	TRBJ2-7	TGTGCCAGCAGGGGGGCTACAGGGGGCTTCACCTACGAGCAGTACTTC	CASRGATGGFTYEQYF
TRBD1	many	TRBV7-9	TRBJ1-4	TGTGCCAGCAGCTCAGACCGAGGGGGCGTGAGTGAAAAACTGTTTTTT	CASSSDRGGVSEKLFF
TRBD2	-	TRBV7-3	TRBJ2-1	TGTGCCAGCAGCTTAACTAGCGGGGCACGATTGGAGCAGTTCTTC	CASSLTSGARLEQFF
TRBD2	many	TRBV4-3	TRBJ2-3	TGCGCCAGCAGCCAAGAGGAGCGGGGGGAGTCAGATACGCAGTATTTT	CASSQEERGESDTQYF
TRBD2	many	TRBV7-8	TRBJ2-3	TGTGCCAGCAGCCCTGGTAATGCGGGGGTTCCCCATACGCAGTATTTT	CASSPGNAGVPHTQYF
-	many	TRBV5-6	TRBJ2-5	TGTGCCAGCAGCTCCGGACCCTTCCAAGAGACCCAGTACTTC	CASSSGPFQETQYF